The sequence of this T cell receptor beta chain was determined in a study of blood T cell repertoires in COVID-19 (TCRdb year 2020). Turning to the overall study: The collaborator samples originated in the United States, Italy and Spain and spanned the acute and convalescent phases of COVID-19. The material from the prospective study consisted of cDNA or gDNA derived from T cells, B-cell-depleted T cells, or PBMCs. The dataset comprised deeply sampled blood TCRbeta repertoires from subjects exposed to, actively infected with, or recovered from COVID-19. A freely available public database, intended as a resource for researchers studying the immune response to SARS-CoV-2, is where the repertoires were released. Samples were obtained from the ongoing ImmuneRACE study (first 160 participants) and from 1,200 or so subjects provided by 6 global collaborators. A de-identified subject ID, COVID-19 status, age in years and sex were almost always included in the sample metadata. Where available, HLA class I and class II types were obtained from metadata supplied by the sample provider rather than from assay-based typing.

What the research found in general, with its limitations: How much clinical and demographic metadata was included differed by source and by participant, and the metadata was provided uncurated.

Enrolling through a virtual design, the prospective study's participants ranged in age from roughly 18 to 89 years and lived across 24 United States geographic areas. In the prospective study, cohorts were assigned on the basis of participant-reported clinical history obtained from a screening survey and a study questionnaire. A participant counted as exposed if, within 2 weeks of entering the study, that participant had been in contact with someone who had a PCR-confirmed or clinician-diagnosed COVID-19 case. In the prospective study, whole blood, serum and a nasopharyngeal or oropharyngeal swab were collected from each participant by mobile phlebotomists. Over an approximately 2-month period, participants in the prospective study had the option of providing additional blood draws and questionnaires. Prospective study blood samples were shipped either frozen or at room temperature before DNA extraction.

Notes on this clone: No antigen is known for it. Per-base quality was not reported, and no clone a single base away is much larger than it.

The immunoSEQ Assay, a bias-controlled multiplex PCR, was used to amplify TCRbeta CDR3 regions from genomic DNA. As for how the authors treated the data: Nucleated cell counts per sample were estimated from amplification of reference gene primers within the assay. To quantify the absolute abundance of each unique TCRbeta CDR3 rearrangement, sequence reads were collapsed and filtered. Productive Simpson clonality was computed per sample as the square root of Simpson's diversity index over productive rearrangements. What TCRdb holds here is the immuneACCESS table cut down to in-frame rearrangements. Part of the clones is not present; checked against another copy, under half of the missing clones reflect an unresolved V gene, and the others are unexplained. V and J calls and clone size are those listed in that table; D and trimming were worked out from the DNA. The sample contains fewer than 200,000 clones, roughly 84% of them found a single time. The ten largest clones capture roughly 3.2% of the sample.

A distance of 7 bases separates the germline ends of V and J, which lose 2 bases and 5 bases respectively. According to the germline V gene (reference sequence), CDR1 reads MNHEY and CDR2 reads SMNVEV. From the cysteine through the phenylalanine, the CDR3 covers 13 amino acids. Here the CDR3 DNA is all that survives: 39 bases in frame from base 1. The specimen was PBMCs or T cells enriched from blood (not recorded which). The rearrangement joined TRBV27 to TRBJ1-5, with the identity of the D gene unclear. The source is a woman in her 30s who had been exposed to COVID-19. The encoded CDR3 is CASSLRADQPQHF. The DNA is TGTGCCAGCAGTTTAAGAGCCGATCAGCCCCAGCATTTT.